This TCR beta chain originates from a study of shared clonotypes between healthy human individuals. Whole-study results and caveats: Rarefaction curves obtained for sorted subsets showed sequencing incomplete despite large depth.

Trimming took 4 bases from V and 4 from J, leaving 15 bases between them. The germline V gene encodes CDR1 SGHRS and CDR2 YFSETQ. The CDR3 has 14 residues. All of the donors resided in Nashville, Tennessee, and each was a Caucasian adult. Genomic DNA of every subset was divided equally among multiple immunoSEQ plates. Profiling relied on immunoSEQ multiplex PCR, and the TCRdb table lists in-frame clones only, not all of them. In the table there are a few million clones, roughly 92% of which are singletons. A word on this clone: Antigen: not known.

This clonotype was sampled from a man between 18 and 35 years old in good health. Sequenced material: naive CD4+ T cells sorted from blood. Stated subset: CD45RA+ positively selected. The chain carries TRBV5-1 and TRBJ2-7; TRBD1 is a possible D gene (6 bases). CDR3 coding DNA: TGCGCCAGCAGCCTCGGGACACAGCTTTACGAGCAGTACTTC. As protein: CASSLGTQLYEQYF.